This TCR beta chain emerged from a study of monozygotic twins with inflammatory bowel disease. Broader study findings: Different subtypes (of T cells) could not be told apart from one another. IBD patients exhibited fewer clonotypes shared with other individuals than healthy twins, particularly with disease activity.

The authors used about 3.5 ug of total RNA per TCR library. Following a re-call of the 5' RACE reads, TCRdb has one entry per CDR3 protein and lacks DNA. This sample lists around 47,000 distinct CDR3 sequences; its ten largest clones have 4% to 6.5%. The CDR3 extends over 16 amino acids. Per the germline V gene, CDR1 is MNHNS and CDR2 is SASEGT. On this clonotype itself: Its antigen remains unidentified.

The gene calls are TRBV6-1 and TRBJ1-6. Material for sequencing was blood. The sequence was obtained from a human donor with ulcerative colitis or Crohn's disease, or a healthy co-twin of an affected twin (not recorded which). The chain's CDR3 is CASRKDGSSYNSPLHF.